This T cell receptor beta chain was captured by sequencing in a study of low-dose radiotherapy and immunotherapy resistance in tumors. Donors, who were enrolled in a single-arm phase I dose-escalation trial, received nivolumab, ipilimumab, aspirin, low-dose cyclophosphamide and low-dose radiotherapy. Per germline, CDR1 MNHEY and CDR2 SMNVEV (reference sequence). With 7 bases clipped from V and 2 bases from J, the junction kept 3 bases outside the gene matches. The CDR3 runs to 14 residues. TRAV and TRBV primers primed cDNA for both TCRalpha and TCRbeta. It was with a constant-region primer and a V-primer adapter that TCRs were amplified over roughly 19 PCR cycles. TCRdb fed the reads into MiXCR, producing one record per CDR3 protein. The repertoire holds 17,000 or so distinct CDR3 sequences, about two thirds seen once, with under 6% in the top ten.

The chain recombines TRBV27 with TRBJ2-3; 10 nucleotides align to TRBD2. The origin of this receptor is a human donor with advanced metastatic prostate, ovarian, gallbladder or colorectal cancer (not recorded which). This table probably holds off-target reads from a library built for another chain. The CDR3 spells CASKLAGPTDTQYF. CDR3 coding DNA: TGTGCCAGCAAACTAGCGGGACCCACAGATACGCAGTATTTT.